This TCR beta chain originates from a study of T cell repertoires in cytomegalovirus infection (dated by TCRdb to between 2018 and 2020). Looking at the study overall: Because public TCR beta signatures pointed to carriage of CMV infection together with the matching HLA type, the HLA type of each donor mattered for the analysis.

Study-level results and caveats: In the ex vivo response, HLA-C-restricted CMV-specific TCR beta clonotypes were dominant, and in two of eight donors the single most frequent clonotype came from this HLA-C-restricted group. In both this cohort and an independent roughly 400-donor cohort, the cumulative frequency of public TCR beta family members distinguished carriers of CMV infection plus the relevant HLA type.

Worth noting for this clonotype: Its antigen is not yet known. Base qualities are not recorded, but no much larger clone differs from it by a single base.

Instrument on record: Illumina HiSeq 1500. Using fastp at Q25 and MiXCR, TCRdb reprocessed the public reads and kept productive beta chains. For every CDR3 protein sequence, its rows merge into one entry that carries the most common genes and DNA. The sample table holds fewer than 300,000 distinct CDR3 sequences, of which around 25% were seen once. 11% to 15% of the sample is taken by the ten largest. The germline V gene gives CDR1 as MGHDK and CDR2 as SYGVNS. The V end gives up 1 base and the J end 5 bases, leaving 7 bases in the junction not matched to a gene. There are 15 amino acids in the CDR3, from cysteine to phenylalanine inclusive. Only CDR3 DNA is held: 45 bases, read in frame from base 1.

The receptor comes from a human donor in good health (CMV status not recorded). Some clones in this sample may be carry-over from other donors' samples. Input material: PBMCs. The chain is assembled from TRBV25-1 and TRBJ2-5; 7 bases in between match TRBD1. The CDR3 amino acid sequence is: CASSELRGRAETQYF. Here is the DNA: TGTGCCAGCAGTGAATTAAGGGGGCGCGCTGAGACCCAGTACTTC.